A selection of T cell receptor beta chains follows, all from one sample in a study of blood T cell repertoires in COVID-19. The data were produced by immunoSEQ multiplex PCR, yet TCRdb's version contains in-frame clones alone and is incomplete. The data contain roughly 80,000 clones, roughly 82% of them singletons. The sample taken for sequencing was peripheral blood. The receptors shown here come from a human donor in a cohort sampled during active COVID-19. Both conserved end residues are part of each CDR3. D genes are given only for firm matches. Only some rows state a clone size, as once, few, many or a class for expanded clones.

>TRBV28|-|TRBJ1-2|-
TGTGCCAGCAGTTTAAGGGGGACACTCATTTATGGCTACACCTTC
CASSLRGTLIYGYTF
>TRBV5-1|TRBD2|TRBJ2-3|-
TGCGCCAGCAGCTTCCAGTTGGCGGGGGGAGGAACAGATACGCAGTATTTT
CASSFQLAGGGTDTQYF
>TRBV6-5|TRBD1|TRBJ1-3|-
TGTGCCAGCAGTCCAGACAGGGTGGGAAACACCATATATTTT
CASSPDRVGNTIYF
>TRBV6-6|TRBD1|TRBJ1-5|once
TGTGCCAGCAGCAAGGACAGGGGGCCGAGCAATCAGCCCCAGCATTTT
CASSKDRGPSNQPQHF
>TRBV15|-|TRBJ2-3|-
TGTGCCACCAGCCCTCGGACTACAGGCTCAGATACGCAGTATTTT
CATSPRTTGSDTQYF
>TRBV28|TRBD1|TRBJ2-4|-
TGTGCCAGCAGTCCCCGGACAGGGGGCCTGTCCAAAAACATTCAGTACTTC
CASSPRTGGLSKNIQYF
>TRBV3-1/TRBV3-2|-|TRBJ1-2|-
TGTGCCAGCAGCCCGGGACAACACAAAAACTATGGCTACACCTTC
CASSPGQHKNYGYTF
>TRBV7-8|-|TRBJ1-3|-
TGTGCCAGCAGCTTGCAGGGGAGCTCTGGAAACACCATATATTTT
CASSLQGSSGNTIYF
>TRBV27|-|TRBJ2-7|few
TGTGCCAGCAGTTTATCCCAGGGATCCTACGAGCAGTACTTC
CASSLSQGSYEQYF
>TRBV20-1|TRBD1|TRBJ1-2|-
TGCAGTGCTAGTAGGCAGGGGGGAACTAACTATGGCTACACCTTC
CSASRQGGTNYGYTF
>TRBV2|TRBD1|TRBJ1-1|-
TGTGCCAGCAGTGGACAGGGGCCGGGCACTGAAGCTTTCTTT
CASSGQGPGTEAFF
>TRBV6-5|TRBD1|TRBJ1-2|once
TGTGCCAGCGCAACCCAAAGGACAGGCGGTGGCTACACCTTC
CASATQRTGGGYTF
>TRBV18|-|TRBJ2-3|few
TGTGCCAGCTCACCTCCCGAGACAGATACGCAGTATTTT
CASSPPETDTQYF
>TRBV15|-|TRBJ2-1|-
TGTGCCACCAGCAGAGATCAGGTACGGAACAATGAGCAGTTCTTC
CATSRDQVRNNEQFF
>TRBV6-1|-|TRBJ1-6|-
TGTGCCAGCAGTGAAAAGGCGGGTTTTGGTAATTCACCCCTCCACTTT
CASSEKAGFGNSPLHF
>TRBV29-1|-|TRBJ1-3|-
TGCAGCGTTGAAGATGCGGGGAGGTCTGGAAACACCATATATTTT
CSVEDAGRSGNTIYF
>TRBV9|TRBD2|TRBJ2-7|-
TGTGCCAGTAGCGGGGGGCCTCCTCACGAGCAGTACTTC
CASSGGPPHEQYF
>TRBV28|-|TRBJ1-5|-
TGTGCCAGCAGCGCCCGGTGGCAGGGCTATAGCAATCAGCCCCAGCATTTT
CASSARWQGYSNQPQHF
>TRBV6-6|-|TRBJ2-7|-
TGTGCCAGCAGTCCTTCGGGAGACAGAGCCTACGAGCAGTACTTC
CASSPSGDRAYEQYF
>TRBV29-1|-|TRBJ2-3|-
TGCAGCTCCTACACAGATACGCAGTATTTT
CSSYTDTQYF
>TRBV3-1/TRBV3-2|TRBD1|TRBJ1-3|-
TGTGCCAGCAGCCAAGACAGGGGGCGCGGAAACACCATATATTTT
CASSQDRGRGNTIYF
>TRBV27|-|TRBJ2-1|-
TGTGCCAGCAGTTCAGGGGCCCTCTACAATGAGCAGTTCTTC
CASSSGALYNEQFF
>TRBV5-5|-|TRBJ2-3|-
TGTGCCAGCAGCGGCGAGCAGGGGTTAAGCACAGATACGCAGTATTTT
CASSGEQGLSTDTQYF
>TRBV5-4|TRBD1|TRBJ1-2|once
TGTGCCAGCAGTGGAGCGGGACAGGGTGACTATGGCTACACCTTC
CASSGAGQGDYGYTF
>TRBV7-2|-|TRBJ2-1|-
TGTGCCAGCAGCTTAGTTATAGCTAGCTCCTACAATGAGCAGTTCTTC
CASSLVIASSYNEQFF
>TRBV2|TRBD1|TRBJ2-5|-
TGTGCCAGCAGCCCCGGACAGGGGGCTTCGGAGACCCAGTACTTC
CASSPGQGASETQYF
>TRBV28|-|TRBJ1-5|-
TGTGCCAGCAGTTTCAGGTACAATCAGCCCCAGCATTTT
CASSFRYNQPQHF
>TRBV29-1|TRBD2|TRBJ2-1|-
TGCAGCGTTGATCGTCTAGCGGGGGGGCACGAGCAGTTCTTC
CSVDRLAGGHEQFF
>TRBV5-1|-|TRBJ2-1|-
TGCGCCAGCAGGCCCCGGGGGGCAACCTCCTACAATGAGCAGTTCTTC
CASRPRGATSYNEQFF
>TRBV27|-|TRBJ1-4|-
TGTGCCAGCAGTCTTATACGTTGGAGTGAAAAACTGTTTTTT
CASSLIRWSEKLFF
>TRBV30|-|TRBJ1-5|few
TGTGCCTGGACCCCTGACAGGAATCAGCCCCAGCATTTT
CAWTPDRNQPQHF
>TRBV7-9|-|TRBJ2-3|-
TGTGCCAGCAGCTTAGCTCAGGGGCGCACAGATACGCAGTATTTT
CASSLAQGRTDTQYF
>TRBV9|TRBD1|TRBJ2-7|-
TGTGCCAGCAGCGTGACAGGGGGTGACGAGCAGTACTTC
CASSVTGGDEQYF
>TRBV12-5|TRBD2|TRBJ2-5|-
TGTGCTAGTCAAGCGGGACAAGAGACCCAGTACTTC
CASQAGQETQYF
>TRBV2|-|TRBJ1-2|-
TGTGCCAGCCGCGCCTTAACTAGTAGCTACACCTTC
CASRALTSSYTF
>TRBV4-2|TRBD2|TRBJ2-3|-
TGTGCCAGCAGCCAAGGGCCGCGGGGGGGCACAGATACGCAGTATTTT
CASSQGPRGGTDTQYF
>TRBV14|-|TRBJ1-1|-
TGTGCCAGCAGCCCCCCGGGGATGAACACTGAAGCTTTCTTT
CASSPPGMNTEAFF
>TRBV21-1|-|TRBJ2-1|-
TGTGCCAGCAGCAAAGCGTCCGGGAGAGAACGCAATGAGCAGTTCTTC
CASSKASGRERNEQFF
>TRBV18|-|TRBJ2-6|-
TGTGCCAGCTCACGTACGGAGTTATCTGGGGCCAACGTCCTGACTTTC
CASSRTELSGANVLTF
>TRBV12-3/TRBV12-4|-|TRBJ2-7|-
TGTGCCAGCAGCTTAAGGGGCGACGAGCAGTACTTC
CASSLRGDEQYF
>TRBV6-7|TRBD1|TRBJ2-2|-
TGTGCCAGCAGTCTAATGACAGGGTTCACCGGGGAGCTGTTTTTT
CASSLMTGFTGELFF
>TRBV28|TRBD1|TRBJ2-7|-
TGTGCCAGCATAGCGACAGGGGTCGAATACGAGCAGTACTTC
CASIATGVEYEQYF
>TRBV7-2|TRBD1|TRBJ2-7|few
TGTGCCAGCGGTAAGGCCGGGACAGCCTCCTACGAGCAGTACTTC
CASGKAGTASYEQYF
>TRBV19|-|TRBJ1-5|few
TGTGCCAGTAGCGCCCCAGGGGTGTCGGGTAATCAGCCCCAGCATTTT
CASSAPGVSGNQPQHF
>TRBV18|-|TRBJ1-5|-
TGTGCCAGCTCCGACGGGAATCAGCCCCAGCATTTT
CASSDGNQPQHF
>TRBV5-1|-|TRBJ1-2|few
TGCGCCAGCAGCTTGGAACGAGAAGGCTACACCTTC
CASSLEREGYTF
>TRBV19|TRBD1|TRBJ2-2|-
TGTGCCAGTAGTCCAGGGGGCAGGGGATACACCGGGGAGCTGTTTTTT
CASSPGGRGYTGELFF
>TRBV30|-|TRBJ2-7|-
TGTGCCTGGAGTTTCTCAGGCTCCTACGAGCAGTACTTC
CAWSFSGSYEQYF
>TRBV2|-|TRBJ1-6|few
TGTGCCAGCAGTGGCGTAGCTTTCGTCGGGGGTGGTTCACCCCTCCACTTT
CASSGVAFVGGGSPLHF
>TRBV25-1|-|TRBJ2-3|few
TGTGCCAGCAGTGAATCCCCTATAGATACGCAGTATTTT
CASSESPIDTQYF
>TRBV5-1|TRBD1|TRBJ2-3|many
TGCGCCAGCAGCTTTGGACAGGGGGCCATCGATGGTACGCAGTATTTT
CASSFGQGAIDGTQYF
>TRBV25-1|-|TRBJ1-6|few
TGTGCCAGTAAGAAAGGGGTCCCCTATAATTCACCCCTCCACTTT
CASKKGVPYNSPLHF